The 30 T cell receptor beta chains reported below all come from one sample, sequenced in a study of T cell responses to AZD1222 COVID-19 vaccine. TCRdb's copy holds only in-frame clones and misses some; the assay was immunoSEQ multiplex PCR. The data show 70,000 or so clones, about nine tenths seen once. Here the sequenced sample was peripheral blood, taken on day 0 of AZD1222 vaccination. The receptors originated from an adult in good health.

The chain joins TRBV7-2 to TRBJ2-1, with no clear D. V was trimmed by 0 bases and J by 2 bases, leaving 11 bases between them. The CDR3 has 16 residues. Germline CDR1 and CDR2: SGHTA and FQGNSA. The CDR3 loop is CASSLATLYPYNEQFF. In DNA, the CDR3 is TGTGCCAGCAGCTTAGCCACTCTTTATCCCTACAATGAGCAGTTCTTC.

This clone has only one observation. V is TRBV7-9 and J is TRBJ2-3; perhaps TRBD1 as D (5 bases). The germline CDR1 and CDR2 sequences are SEHNR and FQNEAQ (reference sequence). Trimming stripped 11 bases from V and 0 bases from J, with 15 bases between. This CDR3 has 14 amino acids. This CDR3 reads CAGTAGSSTDTQYF. CDR3 DNA sequence: TGTGCCGGAACGGCAGGGTCTAGCACAGATACGCAGTATTTT.

The genes are TRBV12-3 or TRBV12-4 and TRBJ1-2, with TRBD1 as a possible D gene (6 bases). The CDR3 contains 12 residues. Trimming took 10 bases from V and 4 from J, leaving 13 bases between them. CDR3 nucleotides: TGTGCCATTATACAGGGCTCCTATGGCTACACCTTC. This codes for CAIIQGSYGYTF.

CDR3 nucleotide sequence: TGCGCCAGCACCACGTCGTACCCTAGCTCAGATACGCAGTATTTT. Its translation is CASTTSYPSSDTQYF. This sequence joins TRBV4-3 and TRBJ2-3; TRBD2 might be the D (5 bases). V was pared by 7 bases and J by 4 bases, with 18 bases between. Germline assignment: CDR1 LGHNA and CDR2 YSLEER. The CDR3 is 15 residues long.

V and J are TRBV7-9 and TRBJ1-2, with D hard to call. Germline lookup yields CDR1 SEHNR and CDR2 FQNEAQ (reference sequence). CDR3 size: 16 residues. Trimming removed 2 bases from V and 0 bases from J, with 13 bases in between. In DNA, the CDR3 is TGTGCCAGCAGCTTACGCGTCTCGGGCTCTAACTATGGCTACACCTTC. Its translation is CASSLRVSGSNYGYTF.

The V gene is TRBV11-2, the J gene TRBJ1-3; D unclear. CDR1 is SGHAT and CDR2 is FQNNGV in the germline V gene. The CDR3 length is 12 residues. V was trimmed by 1 base and J by 8 bases, leaving 6 bases between them. The CDR3 spells CASSLVPDTIYF. CDR3 sequence (DNA): TGTGCCAGCAGCTTAGTACCAGACACCATATATTTT. Together with reference TRBV11-2 and TRBJ1-3, the CDR3 gives the full variable domain: EAGVAQSPRYKIIEKRQSVAFWCNPISGHATLYWYQQILGQGPKLLIQFQNNGVVDDSQLPKDRFSAERLKGVDSTLKIQPAKLEDSAVYLCASSLVPDTIYFGEGSWLTVV.

This sequence joins TRBV6-5 and TRBJ1-5; D is undetermined. CDR3 length: 14 residues. V was pared by 4 bases and J by 2 bases, with 9 bases between. The V gene's germline CDR1 is MNHEY and CDR2 SVGAGI. The CDR3 nucleotides read TGTGCCAGCAGTTTACGGGGTGGCAATCAGCCCCAGCATTTT. Protein: CASSLRGGNQPQHF.

The chain combines TRBV19 with TRBJ1-2, with D tentatively TRBD1 (5 bases). V lost 8 bases and J lost 3, with 10 bases in between. The CDR3 runs 12 residues. The V gene's germline CDR1 is LNHDA and CDR2 SQIVND (reference sequence). The CDR3 DNA reads as TGTGCCAGTGGCAGGGTGGACTATGGCTACACCTTC. It translates to CASGRVDYGYTF.

The count of this clone is one. V usage is TRBV11-1 and J usage is TRBJ1-2; the D is unclear. Trimming shortened V by 6 bases and J by 2 bases, and 10 bases separated the two germline ends. The CDR3 has 13 residues. Germline loops: CDR1 SGHAT, CDR2 FQDESV (reference sequence). The CDR3 is CASSGFSNYGYTF. As DNA, the CDR3 is TGTGCCAGCAGTGGGTTTTCCAACTATGGCTACACCTTC.

The chain joins TRBV19 to TRBJ1-1; D ambiguous. Germline V gives CDR1 LNHDA, CDR2 SQIVND (reference sequence). The length of the CDR3 is 13 residues. Trimming left V 8 bases short and J 1 base short, with 11 bases between. CDR3: CASWRHPNTEAFF. CDR3 DNA sequence: TGTGCCAGTTGGAGACACCCGAACACTGAAGCTTTCTTT.

The chain links TRBV6-2 or TRBV6-3 to TRBJ2-7; D is undetermined. Trimming stripped 6 bases from V and 2 bases from J, with 14 bases between. The CDR3 extends over 14 amino acids. Germline CDR1 and CDR2: MNHEY and SVGEGT. CDR3 bases: TGTGCCAGCAGCCCTGGACCGTTGGCCTACGAGCAGTACTTC. Translation: CASSPGPLAYEQYF.

This rearrangement joins TRBV18 to TRBJ2-5; tentatively, D is TRBD1 (6 bases). With 2 bases removed from V and 4 bases from J, the gap between germline ends came to 11 bases. The germline V gene encodes CDR1 KGHSH and CDR2 LQKENI. The CDR3 has 14 residues. CDR3 coding DNA: TGTGCCAGCTCACCAGGAACAGGGAGAGAGACCCAGTACTTC. This encodes CASSPGTGRETQYF.

The chain is built from TRBV7-6 and TRBJ2-5; possibly TRBD1 for D (5 bases). Trimming left V 2 bases short and J 4 bases short, with 11 bases between. From germline, CDR1 is SGHVS and CDR2 FNYEAQ. This CDR3 is 14 amino acids long. DNA of the CDR3: TGTGCCAGCAGCTTAAGGGGCACCGGAGAGACCCAGTACTTC. Amino acids: CASSLRGTGETQYF.

This clone showed up just a few times. The chain has TRBV19 and TRBJ1-1, with no clear D. This CDR3 contains 11 residues. Trimming removed 3 bases from V and 8 bases from J, with 7 bases in between. Germline V gene sequence: CDR1 LNHDA, CDR2 SQIVND (reference sequence). CDR3 residues: CASSIGPEAFF. CDR3 bases: TGTGCCAGTAGTATTGGACCCGAAGCTTTCTTT.

The chain employs TRBV25-1 and TRBJ1-1; D unclear. V lost 2 bases to trimming and J lost 6 bases, with 10 bases between them. This CDR3 contains 13 residues. CDR1 MGHDK and CDR2 SYGVNS come from the germline V gene. CDR3 region: CASSEKGRSEAFF. CDR3 coding DNA: TGTGCCAGCAGTGAAAAGGGCAGGTCTGAAGCTTTCTTT.

The chain combines TRBV28 with TRBJ2-7; D gene ambiguous. CDR1 MDHEN and CDR2 SYDVKM come from the germline V gene. There are 12 residues in the CDR3. Trimming left V 2 bases short and J 6 bases short, with 8 bases between. CDR3: CASSLIGLEQYF. CDR3 nucleotides: TGTGCCAGCAGTTTAATCGGTCTCGAGCAGTACTTC.

The V gene is TRBV3-1 (or the pseudogene TRBV3-2), the J gene TRBJ1-2, with D tentatively TRBD1 (6 bases). The germline V gene has CDR1 LGHDT and CDR2 YNNKEL (reference sequence). Trimming removed 0 bases from V and 3 bases from J, with 14 bases in between. CDR3 length equals 16 residues. CDR3 region: CASSQDEGEIDYGYTF. Written as DNA, the CDR3 is TGTGCCAGCAGCCAAGATGAGGGGGAGATTGACTATGGCTACACCTTC.

Written as DNA, the CDR3 is TGCGCCAGCAGCTTGGCCGGAGGGGTCACCGGGGAGCTGTTTTTT. It is translated as CASSLAGGVTGELFF. This chain connects TRBV5-1 to TRBJ2-2; possible D gene TRBD2, 6 bases. V gave up 0 bases and J gave up 4 bases, with 10 bases separating them. There are 15 residues in the CDR3. Per the germline V gene, CDR1 is SGHRS and CDR2 is YFSETQ.

The rearrangement joins TRBV2 to TRBJ1-5; TRBD1 matches at 12 bases. CDR1 SNHLY and CDR2 FYNNEI come from the germline V gene. Unmatched junction bases numbered 14, after V lost 8 bases and J lost 6 bases. The CDR3 totals 17 residues. CDR3 in amino acids: CASRPGRDRGLSQPQHF. CDR3 DNA sequence: TGTGCCAGCCGCCCTGGCCGGGACAGGGGGCTCAGTCAGCCCCAGCATTTT.

The V gene is TRBV7-9, the J gene TRBJ1-2; 10 nucleotides match TRBD1. The V and J ends lost 4 bases and 2 bases, in that order; junction bases with no gene match: 1. The CDR3 has 14 residues. Germline loops: CDR1 SEHNR, CDR2 FQNEAQ (reference sequence). CDR3 protein: CASSWTGGNYGYTF. The CDR3 coding sequence is TGTGCCAGCAGCTGGACAGGGGGGAACTATGGCTACACCTTC.

The chain employs TRBV7-2 and TRBJ1-2; D may be TRBD1 (5 bases). CDR1 and CDR2 from the germline V gene are SGHTA and FQGNSA. The CDR3 extends over 14 amino acids. The V gene lost 4 bases and the J gene lost 2 bases, with 11 bases spanning the gap. Written as DNA, the CDR3 is TGTGCCAGCAGCTCCCAGGGTTCCAACTATGGCTACACCTTC. This codes for CASSSQGSNYGYTF.

V gene TRBV27 combines with J gene TRBJ2-7; the D gene is possibly TRBD1 (5 bases). From germline, CDR1 is MNHEY and CDR2 SMNVEV (reference sequence). The CDR3 runs 14 residues. V shed 5 bases and J shed 2 bases, with 13 bases lying between them. In nucleotides, the CDR3 is TGTGCCAGCAGTCCCCCGACAGTCCCCTACGAGCAGTACTTC. This translates into CASSPPTVPYEQYF.

The chain is built from TRBV7-2 and TRBJ2-1; the D gene is possibly TRBD2 (5 bases). CDR3 length: 15 residues. Germline CDR1 SGHTA, CDR2 FQGNSA. V was shortened by 5 bases and J by 0 bases, with 11 bases between the two germline ends. The CDR3 bases are TGTGCCAGCAGCCCATTTAGCGCCTCCTACAATGAGCAGTTCTTC. As protein: CASSPFSASYNEQFF. Combining the CDR3 with reference TRBV7-2 and TRBJ2-1 gives the whole variable domain GAGVSQSPSNKVTEKGKDVELRCDPISGHTALYWYRQSLGQGLEFLIYFQGNSAPDKSGLPSDRFSAERTGGSVSTLTIQRTQQEDSAVYLCASSPFSASYNEQFFGPGTRLTVL.

This chain links TRBV5-1 with TRBJ2-7, with 8 bases lining up with TRBD1. CDR1 and CDR2 from the germline V gene are SGHRS and YFSETQ. The CDR3 totals 12 residues. V lost 7 bases and J lost 3; bases outside the gene matches: 3. The chain's CDR3 is CASFDRGYEQYF. The CDR3 DNA reads as TGCGCCAGCTTCGACAGGGGCTACGAGCAGTACTTC.

This clone showed up just once. The chain is built from TRBV9 and TRBJ2-3, with D uncertain. The germline V gene encodes CDR1 SGDLS and CDR2 YYNGEE. V was trimmed by 4 bases and J by 3 bases, leaving 9 bases between them. This CDR3 comprises 13 residues. The CDR3 protein is CASSPGGTDTQYF. As DNA, the CDR3 is TGTGCCAGCAGCCCAGGCGGTACAGATACGCAGTATTTT.

The V and J genes are TRBV2 and TRBJ2-7; TRBD1 might be the D (6 bases). CDR3 length equals 15 residues. Deletions cut 0 bases from V and 3 bases from J, with 12 bases between. CDR1 and CDR2 (germline): SNHLY, FYNNEI. The CDR3 protein is CASSEAGDTFYEQYF. CDR3 in DNA: TGTGCCAGCAGTGAAGCGGGGGACACATTCTACGAGCAGTACTTC.

This clone came up a few times. The chain couples TRBV27 to TRBJ1-1; D remains unclear. V dropped 2 bases and J dropped 0 bases, with 13 bases sitting between them. The CDR3 runs to 16 residues. Looked up from germline, CDR1 is MNHEY and CDR2 is SMNVEV (reference sequence). As DNA, the CDR3 is TGTGCCAGCAGTTTAATTAAGGGAATGGTGAACACTGAAGCTTTCTTT. This translates into CASSLIKGMVNTEAFF.

J is TRBJ2-7 and V is TRBV27, with 8 bases matching TRBD1. This CDR3 comprises 16 residues. Germline V gives CDR1 MNHEY, CDR2 SMNVEV (reference sequence). V shed 3 bases and J 6 bases; nucleotides not matched to a gene: 13. The CDR3 nucleotides read TGTGCCAGCAGTTTCGGGCTTGGGCAGGGGGCTTTCGAGCAGTACTTC. Translated: CASSFGLGQGAFEQYF.

The gene calls are TRBV13 and TRBJ2-1; 7 nucleotides agree with TRBD1. Germline V gene data show CDR1 as PRHDT and CDR2 as FYEKMQ (reference sequence). After removal of 4 bases from V and 7 bases from J, the junction contained 7 bases not matched to a gene. This CDR3 comprises 14 residues. The CDR3 coding sequence is TGTGCCAGCAGCTCCCCGGACAGGATAAATGAGCAGTTCTTC. Translation gives CASSSPDRINEQFF.

The rearrangement uses TRBV3-1 (or the pseudogene TRBV3-2) and TRBJ1-3, with 10 bases matching TRBD1. Germline CDR1 and CDR2: LGHDT and YNNKEL (reference sequence). The CDR3 totals 20 residues. V trimming: 0 bases; J trimming: 0 bases; junction bases outside the gene matches: 11. The CDR3 here is CASSQDEWGQGRFSGNTIYF. CDR3 in DNA: TGTGCCAGCAGCCAAGATGAATGGGGACAGGGGAGGTTCTCTGGAAACACCATATATTTT.